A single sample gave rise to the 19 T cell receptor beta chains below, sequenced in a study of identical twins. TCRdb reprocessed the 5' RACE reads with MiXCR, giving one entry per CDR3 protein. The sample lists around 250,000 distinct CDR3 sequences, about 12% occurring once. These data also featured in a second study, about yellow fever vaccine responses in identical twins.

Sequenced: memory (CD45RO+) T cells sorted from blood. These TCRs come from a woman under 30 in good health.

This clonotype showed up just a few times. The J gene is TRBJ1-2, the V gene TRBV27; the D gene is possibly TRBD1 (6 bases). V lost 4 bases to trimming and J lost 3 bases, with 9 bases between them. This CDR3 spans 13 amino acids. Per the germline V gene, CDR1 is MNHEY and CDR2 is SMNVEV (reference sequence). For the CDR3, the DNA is TGTGCCAGCAGTTACAGGGAGGACTATGGCTACACCTTC. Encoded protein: CASSYREDYGYTF.

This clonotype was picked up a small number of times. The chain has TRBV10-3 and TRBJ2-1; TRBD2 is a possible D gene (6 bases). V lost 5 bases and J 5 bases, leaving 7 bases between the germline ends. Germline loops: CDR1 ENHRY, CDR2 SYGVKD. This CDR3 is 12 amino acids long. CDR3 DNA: TGTGCCATCAGTTTAGCGGACAATGAGCAGTTCTTC. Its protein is CAISLADNEQFF.

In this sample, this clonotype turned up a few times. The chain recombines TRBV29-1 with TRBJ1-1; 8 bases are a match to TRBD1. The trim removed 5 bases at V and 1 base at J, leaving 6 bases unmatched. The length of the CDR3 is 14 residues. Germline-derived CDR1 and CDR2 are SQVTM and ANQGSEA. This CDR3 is CSVQTTGANTEAFF. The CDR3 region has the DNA TGCAGCGTTCAAACGACAGGGGCGAACACTGAAGCTTTCTTT.

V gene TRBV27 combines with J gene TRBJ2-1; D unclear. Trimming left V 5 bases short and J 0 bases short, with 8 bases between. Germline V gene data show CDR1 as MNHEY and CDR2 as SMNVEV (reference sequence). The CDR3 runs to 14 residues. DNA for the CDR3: TGTGCCAGCAGTACCGGAAGCTCCTACAATGAGCAGTTCTTC. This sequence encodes CASSTGSSYNEQFF.

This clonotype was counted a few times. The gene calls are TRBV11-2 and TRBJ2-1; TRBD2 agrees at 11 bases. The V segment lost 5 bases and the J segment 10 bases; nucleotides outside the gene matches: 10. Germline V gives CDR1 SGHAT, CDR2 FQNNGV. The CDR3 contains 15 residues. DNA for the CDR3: TGTGCCAGCAGCGCGGGACTAGCGGCAATGGGGGAGCAGTTCTTC. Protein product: CASSAGLAAMGEQFF.

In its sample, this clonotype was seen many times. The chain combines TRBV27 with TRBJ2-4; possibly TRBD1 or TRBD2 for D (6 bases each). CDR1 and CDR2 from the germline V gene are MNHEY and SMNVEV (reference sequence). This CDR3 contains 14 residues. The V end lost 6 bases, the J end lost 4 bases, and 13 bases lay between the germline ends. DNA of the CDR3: TGTGCCAGCAGGCGGGACACAGTAAAAAACATTCAGTACTTC. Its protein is CASRRDTVKNIQYF.

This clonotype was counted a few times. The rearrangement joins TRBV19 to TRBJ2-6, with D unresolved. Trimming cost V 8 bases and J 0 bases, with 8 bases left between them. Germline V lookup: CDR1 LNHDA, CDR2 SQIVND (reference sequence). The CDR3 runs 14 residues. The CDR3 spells CASGRSSGANVLTF. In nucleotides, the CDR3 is TGTGCCAGTGGACGGAGCTCTGGGGCCAACGTCCTGACTTTC.

The CDR3 loop reads CASSLGGVNGELFF. The CDR3 DNA sequence: TGTGCCAGCAGCTTAGGGGGGGTCAACGGGGAGCTGTTTTTT. The rearrangement links TRBV7-3 to TRBJ2-2, with 7 positions matching TRBD2. The trim removed 2 bases at V and 7 bases at J, leaving 4 bases unmatched. CDR3 length equals 14 residues. CDR1 SGHTA and CDR2 FQGTGA come from the germline V gene.

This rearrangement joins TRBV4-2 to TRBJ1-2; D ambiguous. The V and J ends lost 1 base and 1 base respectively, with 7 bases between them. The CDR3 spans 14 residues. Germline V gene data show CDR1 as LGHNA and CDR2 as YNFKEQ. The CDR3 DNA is TGTGCCAGCAGCCAAGGAGTGGGTAACTATGGCTACACCTTC. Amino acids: CASSQGVGNYGYTF.

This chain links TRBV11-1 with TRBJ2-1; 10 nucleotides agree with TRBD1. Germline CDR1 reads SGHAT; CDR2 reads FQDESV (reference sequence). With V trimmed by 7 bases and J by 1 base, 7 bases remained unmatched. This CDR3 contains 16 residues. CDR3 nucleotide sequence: TGTGCCAGCAAACCGGGACAGGGGAAATCCTACAATGAGCAGTTCTTC. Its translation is CASKPGQGKSYNEQFF.

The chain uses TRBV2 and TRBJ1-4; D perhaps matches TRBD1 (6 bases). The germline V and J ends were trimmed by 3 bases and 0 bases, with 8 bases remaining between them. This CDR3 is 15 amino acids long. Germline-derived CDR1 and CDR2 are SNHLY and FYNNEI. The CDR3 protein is CASSDRGATNEKLFF. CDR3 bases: TGTGCCAGCAGTGACAGGGGTGCAACTAATGAAAAACTGTTTTTT.

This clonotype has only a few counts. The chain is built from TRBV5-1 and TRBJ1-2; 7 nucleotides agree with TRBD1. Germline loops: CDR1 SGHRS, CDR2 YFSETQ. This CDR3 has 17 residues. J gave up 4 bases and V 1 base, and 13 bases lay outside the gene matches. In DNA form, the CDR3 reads TGCGCCAGCAGCTTGACGACAGGGAACCCTTTTAGCTATGGCTACACCTTC. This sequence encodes CASSLTTGNPFSYGYTF.

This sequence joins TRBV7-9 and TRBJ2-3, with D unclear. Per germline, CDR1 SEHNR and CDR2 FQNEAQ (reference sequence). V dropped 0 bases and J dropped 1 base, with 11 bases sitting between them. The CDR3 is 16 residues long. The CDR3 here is CASSLAGLRGTDTQYF. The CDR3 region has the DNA TGTGCCAGCAGCTTAGCAGGCCTCAGAGGCACAGATACGCAGTATTTT.

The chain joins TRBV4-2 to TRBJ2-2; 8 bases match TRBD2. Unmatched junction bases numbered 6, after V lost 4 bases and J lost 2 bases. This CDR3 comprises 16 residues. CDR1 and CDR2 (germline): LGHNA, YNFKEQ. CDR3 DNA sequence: TGTGCCAGCAGCCCCCGGGGGGGGGCAAACACCGGGGAGCTGTTTTTT. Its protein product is CASSPRGGANTGELFF.

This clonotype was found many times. CDR3 amino acids: CASSLEGGTLEAFF. DNA for the CDR3: TGCGCCAGCAGCTTGGAGGGGGGTACTCTTGAAGCTTTCTTT. V gene TRBV5-1 combines with J gene TRBJ1-1; D might be TRBD1 (6 bases). Germline CDR1 reads SGHRS; CDR2 reads YFSETQ. Trimming took 0 bases from V and 7 from J, leaving 13 bases between them. The CDR3 totals 14 residues. The variable domain in full, with the rest retrieved from reference TRBV5-1 and TRBJ1-1, is KAGVTQTPRYLIKTRGQQVTLSCSPISGHRSVSWYQQTPGQGLQFLFEYFSETQRNKGNFPGRFSGRQFSNSRSEMNVSTLELGDSALYLCASSLEGGTLEAFFGQGTRLTVV.

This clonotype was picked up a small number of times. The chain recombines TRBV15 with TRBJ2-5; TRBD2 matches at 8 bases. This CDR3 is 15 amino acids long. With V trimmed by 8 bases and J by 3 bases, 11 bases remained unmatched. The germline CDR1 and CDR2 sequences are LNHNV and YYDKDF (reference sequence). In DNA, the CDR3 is TGTGCCACCGGAGGGTTCGGGAGGGAGGAAGAGACCCAGTACTTC. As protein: CATGGFGREEETQYF.

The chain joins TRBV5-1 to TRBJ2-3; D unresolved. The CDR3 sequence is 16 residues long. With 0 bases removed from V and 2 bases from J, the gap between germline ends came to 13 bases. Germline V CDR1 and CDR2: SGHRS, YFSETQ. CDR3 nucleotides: TGCGCCAGCAGCTTGGGAACCTCTCTTGCCACAGATACGCAGTATTTT. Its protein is CASSLGTSLATDTQYF.

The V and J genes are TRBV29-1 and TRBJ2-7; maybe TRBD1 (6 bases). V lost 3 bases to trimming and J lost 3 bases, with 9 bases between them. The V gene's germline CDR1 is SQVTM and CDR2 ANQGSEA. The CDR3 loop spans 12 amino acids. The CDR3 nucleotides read TGCAGCGTTGAGGTACAGGGCTACGAGCAGTACTTC. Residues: CSVEVQGYEQYF.

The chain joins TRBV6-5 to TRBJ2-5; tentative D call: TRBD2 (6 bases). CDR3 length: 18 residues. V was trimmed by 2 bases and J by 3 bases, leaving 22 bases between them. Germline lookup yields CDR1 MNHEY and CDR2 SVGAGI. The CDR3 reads CASSYTTLSAGTKETQYF. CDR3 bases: TGTGCCAGCAGTTACACCACCTTAAGCGCGGGGACCAAAGAGACCCAGTACTTC.